These 32 T cell receptor beta chains originate from one sample sequenced in a study of T-cell memory formation after mild COVID-19 (dated by TCRdb to 2020 to 2023). Preparation of the library involved 5' RACE. The listed sequencing device is Illumina NovaSeq 6000. TCRdb trimmed public reads at Q25 via fastp, called clones via MiXCR and kept in-frame beta chains. Each CDR3 protein gets just one entry, which takes the most common genes and DNA from the rows behind it. The table for this sample lists 400,000 or so distinct CDR3 sequences; 20% of them were counted only once. Roughly 8.4% of the sample comes from the top ten. The sequenced sample was PBMCs or a T cell subset sorted from them (not recorded which). These TCRs come from an adult woman who had mild COVID-19 (a few samples of this study predate the infection). The sample titles of this study are shuffled in the database, so cell type and time point are left out; the donor was told from shared clones.

The genes are TRBV6-1 and TRBJ1-4; the match to TRBD1 covers 10 bases. Unmatched junction bases numbered 1, after V lost 8 bases and J lost 7 bases. This CDR3 is 12 amino acids long. Germline-derived CDR1 and CDR2 are MNHNS and SASEGT. The CDR3 coding sequence is TGTGCCAGCCGACAGGGGGCTGAAAAACTGTTTTTT. As protein: CASRQGAEKLFF.

The chain combines TRBV12-3 or TRBV12-4 with TRBJ1-2; 8 nucleotides agree with TRBD1. J was trimmed by 5 bases and V by 5 bases; bases with no gene match: 7. This CDR3 is 14 amino acids long. Here the CDR3 reads CASSATQGGYGYTF. The CDR3 DNA follows: TGTGCCAGCAGTGCCACACAGGGGGGTTATGGCTACACCTTC.

The J gene is TRBJ1-2, the V gene TRBV7-2; 10 nucleotides align to TRBD1. The CDR3 contains 15 residues. Germline V gives CDR1 SGHTA, CDR2 FQGNSA. V dropped 2 bases and J dropped 6; count of bases not matched to a gene: 6. The CDR3, as DNA: TGTGCCAGCAGCTTATACGGGACAGGGGAGAATGGCTACACCTTC. Translating it yields CASSLYGTGENGYTF. The complete variable domain, with remaining parts taken from reference TRBV7-2 and TRBJ1-2, reads GAGVSQSPSNKVTEKGKDVELRCDPISGHTALYWYRQSLGQGLEFLIYFQGNSAPDKSGLPSDRFSAERTGGSVSTLTIQRTQQEDSAVYLCASSLYGTGENGYTFGSGTRLTVV.

There are a few counts of this clonotype. The rearrangement uses TRBV5-8 and TRBJ2-2; D may be TRBD1 (6 bases). The CDR3 length is 16 residues. V gave up 5 bases and J gave up 1 base, with 15 bases separating them. Germline CDR1 is SGHTS and CDR2 is YDEGEE. The CDR3 reads CASRVPGTLNTGELFF. The CDR3 DNA sequence: TGTGCCAGCAGGGTGCCCGGGACACTGAACACCGGGGAGCTGTTTTTT.

The CDR3 region has the DNA TGTGCCACCAGTGATCCCGTGGGAAACACCATATATTTT. As protein: CATSDPVGNTIYF. This rearrangement joins TRBV24-1 to TRBJ1-3; D not certain. Trimming removed 3 bases from V and 4 bases from J, with 6 bases in between. The CDR3 runs to 13 residues. CDR1 is KGHDR, CDR2 SFDVKD, per germline.

This clonotype was detected a few times. This rearrangement joins TRBV6-5 to TRBJ2-7, with 9 bases identical to TRBD1. Trimming took 6 bases from V and 3 from J; bases not matched to a gene: 9. The CDR3 runs 15 residues. Per the germline V gene, CDR1 is MNHEY and CDR2 is SVGAGI. The CDR3 DNA follows: TGTGCCAGCAGGCGATATGGACAGGGGCGCTACGAGCAGTACTTC. It yields the protein CASRRYGQGRYEQYF.

The rearrangement uses TRBV20-1 and TRBJ1-5; D gene ambiguous. With 6 bases removed from V and 5 bases from J, the gap between germline ends came to 17 bases. The CDR3 loop spans 14 amino acids. Germline assignment: CDR1 DFQATT and CDR2 SNEGSKA (reference sequence). The CDR3 DNA reads TGCAGTGCCTTACAGTTCAGGTTAGATCAGCCCCAGCATTTT. Its translation is CSALQFRLDQPQHF.

This clonotype was seen a handful of times. The gene calls are TRBV9 and TRBJ2-1; 7 bases are shared with TRBD2. The ends lost 3 bases at V and 3 bases at J; junction bases unmatched: 9. Per germline, CDR1 SGDLS and CDR2 YYNGEE. The CDR3 has 16 amino acids. CDR3 in DNA: TGTGCCAGCAGCGCGCAAGCGGGACTCGTCTACAATGAGCAGTTCTTC. Translating it yields CASSAQAGLVYNEQFF. The whole variable domain, remainder taken from reference TRBV9 and TRBJ2-1, is DSGVTQTPKHLITATGQRVTLRCSPRSGDLSVYWYQQSLDQGLQFLIQYYNGEERAKGNILERFSAQQFPDLHSELNLSSLELGDSALYFCASSAQAGLVYNEQFFGPGTRLTVL.

This chain links TRBV9 with TRBJ1-2; D remains unclear. The CDR3 has 14 residues. V lost 3 bases and J lost 2, with 11 bases in between. Germline V gene sequence: CDR1 SGDLS, CDR2 YYNGEE. The CDR3, as DNA: TGTGCCAGCAGCGCTGACTTGCTGAACTATGGCTACACCTTC. Amino acids: CASSADLLNYGYTF.

This clonotype was detected ten times or more. This chain joins TRBV7-8 and TRBJ2-2; 9 bases agree with TRBD1. Germline V gene sequence: CDR1 SGHVS, CDR2 FQNEAQ. Trimming took 1 base from V and 7 from J; bases not matched to a gene: 1. The CDR3 has 14 residues. This chain's CDR3 is CASSLGTGDGELFF. The CDR3 coding sequence is TGTGCCAGCAGCTTAGGGACAGGGGACGGGGAGCTGTTTTTT.

Written as DNA, the CDR3 is TGTGCCAGCAGCCAAGGACAACCGGGGAGCCAGCCCCAGCATTTT. The encoded protein is CASSQGQPGSQPQHF. This chain links TRBV3-1 with TRBJ1-5; unclear D gene. CDR1 and CDR2 from the germline V gene are LGHDT and YNNKEL (reference sequence). The CDR3 has 15 amino acids. The V gene lost 1 base and the J gene lost 7 bases, with 14 bases spanning the gap.

This clonotype was counted between two and nine times. This chain joins TRBV6-2 or TRBV6-3 and TRBJ1-1, with TRBD1 as a possible D gene (6 bases). CDR3 length: 16 residues. V lost 0 bases and J 2 bases, leaving 13 bases between the germline ends. Germline V gene data show CDR1 as MNHEY and CDR2 as SVGEGT. As DNA, the CDR3 is TGTGCCAGCAGTTACTCGGGCAGGGGCATTAACACTGAAGCTTTCTTT. Its translation is CASSYSGRGINTEAFF.

The rearrangement uses TRBV15 and TRBJ2-1; D uncertain. Germline V CDR1 and CDR2: LNHNV, YYDKDF (reference sequence). The CDR3 has 16 residues. V was pared by 3 bases and J by 5 bases, with 17 bases between. The CDR3 region is CATSREMALVNNEQFF. The CDR3 DNA reads TGTGCCACCAGCAGGGAGATGGCCCTAGTGAACAATGAGCAGTTCTTC.

This clonotype was seen ten or more times. The V and J genes are TRBV5-1 and TRBJ2-3, with 8 bases aligning to TRBD2. Unmatched junction bases numbered 3, after V lost 2 bases and J lost 4 bases. The CDR3 has 14 amino acids. CDR1 is SGHRS and CDR2 is YFSETQ in the germline V gene. The CDR3 protein is CASSLGLASDTQYF. The CDR3 DNA reads TGCGCCAGCAGCTTAGGACTAGCCTCAGATACGCAGTATTTT.

This clonotype was recorded many times. The chain links TRBV10-3 to TRBJ2-1; TRBD1 might be the D (7 bases). The V gene lost 2 bases and the J gene lost 0 bases, with 11 bases spanning the gap. This CDR3 spans 16 amino acids. Per the germline V gene, CDR1 is ENHRY and CDR2 is SYGVKD. Written as DNA, the CDR3 is TGTGCCATCAGTGAGGCGGGACAGTCCTCCTACAATGAGCAGTTCTTC. It codes for CAISEAGQSSYNEQFF.

Only a few counts were recorded for this clonotype. The rearrangement uses TRBV24-1 and TRBJ2-5; D uncertain. The germline gives CDR1 KGHDR, CDR2 SFDVKD. V dropped 5 bases and J dropped 4 bases, with 16 bases sitting between them. This CDR3 is 15 amino acids long. The CDR3 spells CATSGRVLGRETQYF. The CDR3 region has the DNA TGTGCCACCAGTGGTAGAGTCCTAGGACGAGAGACCCAGTACTTC.

The rearrangement links TRBV7-9 to TRBJ1-5, with 7 bases identical to TRBD1. Germline V gene sequence: CDR1 SEHNR, CDR2 FQNEAQ (reference sequence). V trimming: 2 bases; J trimming: 5 bases; junction bases outside the gene matches: 6. The CDR3 length is 15 residues. The CDR3 reads CASSLSGQVHQPQHF. CDR3 nucleotides: TGTGCCAGCAGCTTATCAGGACAGGTCCATCAGCCCCAGCATTTT.

The V and J genes are TRBV5-6 and TRBJ2-1, with no clear D. This CDR3 is built from 15 residues. The ends were cut back, 4 bases at V and 3 bases at J, with 14 bases in the middle. CDR1 and CDR2 (germline): SGHDT, YYEEEE. CDR3 amino acids: CASSHHRIHYNEQFF. For the CDR3, the DNA is TGTGCCAGCAGCCATCATCGGATCCACTACAATGAGCAGTTCTTC.

This clonotype was counted between two and nine times. This chain joins TRBV30 and TRBJ1-1; no firm D call. The germline CDR1 and CDR2 sequences are GTSNPN and SVGIG (reference sequence). Trimming removed 3 bases from V and 5 bases from J, with 13 bases in between. This CDR3 has 13 amino acids. The CDR3 is CAWSPTVGTEAFF. CDR3 nucleotide sequence: TGTGCCTGGAGCCCCACCGTGGGGACTGAAGCTTTCTTT.

V and J are TRBV24-1 and TRBJ2-3; D possibly uses TRBD1 or TRBD2 (6 bases each). Per the germline V gene, CDR1 is KGHDR and CDR2 is SFDVKD. Trimming took 10 bases from V and 1 from J, leaving 14 bases between them. The CDR3 contains 14 residues. Here the CDR3 DNA reads TGTGCCACTCCGGGGGCGGTCGGCACAGATACGCAGTATTTT. It translates to CATPGAVGTDTQYF.

The chain employs TRBV4-2 and TRBJ1-2; a weak D match, TRBD1 (6 bases). This CDR3 is built from 15 residues. V was clipped by 4 bases and J by 5 bases, with 17 bases between them. CDR1 and CDR2 (germline): LGHNA, YNFKEQ. The chain's CDR3 is CASSPGPGARYGYTF. CDR3 coding DNA: TGTGCCAGCAGCCCCGGGCCAGGGGCCAGGTATGGCTACACCTTC.

In its sample, this clonotype was seen a few times. The chain links TRBV28 to TRBJ2-4; no clear D gene. The germline CDR1 and CDR2 sequences are MDHEN and SYDVKM. The CDR3 covers 13 residues. Trimming cost V 6 bases and J 0 bases, with 6 bases left between them. The CDR3, as DNA: TGTGCCAGCAGCTCTCTAGCCAAAAACATTCAGTACTTC. Its translation: CASSSLAKNIQYF.

The V gene is TRBV24-1, the J gene TRBJ1-2; D remains ambiguous. Germline lookup yields CDR1 KGHDR and CDR2 SFDVKD. The CDR3 sequence is 14 residues long. V was cut by 1 base and J by 4 bases, with 9 bases left in between. The CDR3 here is CATSDFAKSYGYTF. The CDR3 DNA reads TGTGCCACCAGTGATTTTGCGAAGTCCTATGGCTACACCTTC.

The chain combines TRBV12-3 or TRBV12-4 with TRBJ2-7; TRBD1 aligns across 11 bases. The ends lost 6 bases at V and 6 bases at J; junction bases unmatched: 10. The CDR3 consists of 15 residues. The CDR3 is CASSSTGTGGREQYF. In nucleotides, the CDR3 is TGTGCCAGCAGCTCCACCGGGACAGGGGGACGCGAGCAGTACTTC.

This chain links TRBV20-1 with TRBJ2-7, with D possibly TRBD2 on 7 matching bases. CDR3 length equals 13 residues. V lost 6 bases to trimming and J lost 7 bases, with 19 bases between them. The germline CDR1 and CDR2 sequences are DFQATT and SNEGSKA (reference sequence). For the CDR3, the DNA is TGCAGTGCACCACCCCGGGGGGCAGGGGAGCAGTACTTC. It codes for CSAPPRGAGEQYF.

The rearrangement joins TRBV6-5 to TRBJ1-2, with TRBD1 matching 7 bases. The V gene end was trimmed by 5 bases and the J gene end by 4 bases; junction bases not matched to a gene: 4. This CDR3 region has 13 residues. Germline V lookup: CDR1 MNHEY, CDR2 SVGAGI. CDR3 sequence reads: CASSETGFYGYTF. CDR3 in DNA: TGTGCCAGCAGTGAGACAGGGTTCTATGGCTACACCTTC.

This clonotype was recorded many times. The chain employs TRBV7-8 and TRBJ2-7; 8 bases map to TRBD2. CDR1 and CDR2 from the germline V gene are SGHVS and FQNEAQ. CDR3 length equals 16 residues. V was clipped by 3 bases and J by 5 bases; unmatched bases: 12. The CDR3 spells CASSLIGGTSFHEQYF. CDR3 nucleotide sequence: TGTGCCAGCAGCTTGATTGGGGGGACTAGTTTCCACGAGCAGTACTTC.

This chain joins TRBV7-9 and TRBJ2-2, with D uncertain. Trimming removed 5 bases from V and 1 base from J, with 17 bases in between. This CDR3 region has 17 residues. Germline CDR1 SEHNR, CDR2 FQNEAQ (reference sequence). CDR3: CASSPGPGPQNTGELFF. In DNA, the CDR3 is TGTGCCAGCAGCCCCGGGCCTGGGCCGCAGAACACCGGGGAGCTGTTTTTT.

Only a few counts were recorded for this clonotype. The chain is built from TRBV6-2 or TRBV6-3 and TRBJ2-3; 15 nucleotides match TRBD2. Germline V CDR1 and CDR2: MNHEY, SVGEGT. With V trimmed by 11 bases and J by 1 base, 13 bases remained unmatched. This CDR3 comprises 18 residues. CDR3 region: CASDLGLAGGRGTDTQYF. The CDR3 region has the DNA TGTGCCTCCGACCTGGGACTAGCGGGAGGAAGAGGCACAGATACGCAGTATTTT.

This clonotype was seen at least ten times. The V and J genes are TRBV7-8 and TRBJ2-2; 8 bases agree with TRBD2. CDR1 and CDR2 from the germline V gene are SGHVS and FQNEAQ. The CDR3 is made up of 15 amino acids. The V and J ends lost 6 bases and 5 bases, in that order; junction bases with no gene match: 8. CDR3 sequence (DNA): TGTGCCAGCAGAACGGGACTAGGGAAAACCGGGGAGCTGTTTTTT. Its protein product is CASRTGLGKTGELFF.

The table lists this clonotype with a few counts. The chain couples TRBV12-3 or TRBV12-4 to TRBJ2-1; tentatively, D is TRBD1 or TRBD2 (5 bases each). V was pared by 3 bases and J by 5 bases, with 8 bases between. The CDR3 consists of 13 residues. The CDR3 loop reads CASSFLGHNEQFF. In DNA form, the CDR3 reads TGTGCCAGCAGTTTCCTGGGACACAATGAGCAGTTCTTC.

The V call is TRBV2, the J call TRBJ2-7, with TRBD1 matching 11 bases. Per the germline V gene, CDR1 is SNHLY and CDR2 is FYNNEI. The CDR3 contains 13 residues. V lost 10 bases to trimming and J lost 3 bases; unmatched junction nucleotides: 5. CDR3 DNA: TGTGCCACCCGGACAGGGGGCGGCTACGAGCAGTACTTC. Amino acid sequence: CATRTGGGYEQYF.